This TCR beta chain was identified in a study of CD8+ T cells in alopecia areata. Study-wide results and caveats: There were many expanded lesional clones persisting in scalp and blood during tofacitinib.

This CDR3 is built from 12 residues. Looked up from germline, CDR1 is SQVTM and CDR2 is ANQGSEA. Of note for this clone: What it binds is unknown. The junction departs from germline at one end; a sequencing error may be responsible.

Sequencing relied on a cDNA template that was reverse transcribed from extracted RNA. Using immunoSEQ multiplex PCR, the repertoire was profiled, and TCRdb retains in-frame clones only, with some absent. The sample lists some 190,000 clones, more than 55% occurring once. Treatment: oral pan-JAK inhibitor, 5-10 mg twice daily. The chain recombines TRBV29-1 with TRBJ1-2; 10 positions match TRBD1. The source is a human donor with alopecia areata. The sequenced sample was CD4+ T cells sorted from blood, obtained around week 49, from a patient treated with tofacitinib. The CDR3 sequence is CSALDRGLFPLF. The CDR3 DNA sequence: TGCAGCGCCTTAGACAGGGGGCTTTTCCCCCTCTTC.